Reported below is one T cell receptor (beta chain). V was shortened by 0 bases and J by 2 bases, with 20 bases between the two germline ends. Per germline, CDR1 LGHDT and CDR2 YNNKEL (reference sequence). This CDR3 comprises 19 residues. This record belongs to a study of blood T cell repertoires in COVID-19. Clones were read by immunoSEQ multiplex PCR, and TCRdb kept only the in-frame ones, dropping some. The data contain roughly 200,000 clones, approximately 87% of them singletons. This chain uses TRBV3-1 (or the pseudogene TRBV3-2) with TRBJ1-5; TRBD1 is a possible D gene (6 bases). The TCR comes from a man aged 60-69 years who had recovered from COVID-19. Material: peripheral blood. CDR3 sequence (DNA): TGTGCCAGCAGCCAAGATCGAGGGGCAGGGGCTATGGGCAATCAGCCCCAGCATTTT. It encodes CASSQDRGAGAMGNQPQHF.